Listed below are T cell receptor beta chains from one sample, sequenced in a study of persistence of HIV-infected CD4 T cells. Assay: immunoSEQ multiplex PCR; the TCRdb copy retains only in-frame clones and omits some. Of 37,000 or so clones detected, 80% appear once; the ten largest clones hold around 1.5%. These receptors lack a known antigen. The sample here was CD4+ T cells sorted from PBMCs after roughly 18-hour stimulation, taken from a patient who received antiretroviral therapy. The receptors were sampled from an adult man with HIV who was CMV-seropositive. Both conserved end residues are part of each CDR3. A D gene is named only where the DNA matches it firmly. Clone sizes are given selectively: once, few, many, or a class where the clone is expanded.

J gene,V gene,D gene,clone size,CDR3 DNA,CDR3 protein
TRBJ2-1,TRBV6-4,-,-,TGTGCCAGCAGTGGGCAGGGTGGGTACAATGAGCAGTTCTTC,CASSGQGGYNEQFF
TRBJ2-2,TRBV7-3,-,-,TGTGCCAGCAGCCCCCTAAGCGGACGGGTAGTTAACACCGGGGAGCTGTTTTTT,CASSPLSGRVVNTGELFF
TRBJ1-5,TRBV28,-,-,TGTGCCAGCAGTTTAGGGGGGAATGGCAATCAGCCCCAGCATTTT,CASSLGGNGNQPQHF
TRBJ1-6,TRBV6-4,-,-,TGTGCCAGCAACTGGACAACCCCCGGCTCCTATAATTCACCCCTCCACTTT,CASNWTTPGSYNSPLHF
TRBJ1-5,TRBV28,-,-,TGTGCCAGCAGCCCACAGAGCAATCAGCCCCAGCATTTT,CASSPQSNQPQHF
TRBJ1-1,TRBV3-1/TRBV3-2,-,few,TGTGCCAGCAGCCCGTTGCGGGGGAACACTGAAGCTTTCTTT,CASSPLRGNTEAFF
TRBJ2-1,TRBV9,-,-,TGTGCCAGCAGCCCTCTAGGGGGGGCAAGCTCCTACAATGAGCAGTTCTTC,CASSPLGGASSYNEQFF
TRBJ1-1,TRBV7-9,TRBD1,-,TGTGCCAGCAGCTCCTCGCATCGGACAGGGAAGAACACTGAAGCTTTCTTT,CASSSSHRTGKNTEAFF
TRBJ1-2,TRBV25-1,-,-,TGTGCCAGCAGTCCTCCAGGAGGGACACTTAACTATGGCTACACCTTC,CASSPPGGTLNYGYTF
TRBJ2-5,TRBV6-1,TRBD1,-,TGTGCCAGCAGTGAAAGGTCACAGGGGGGAAGGGAGACCCAGTACTTC,CASSERSQGGRETQYF
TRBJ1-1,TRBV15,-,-,TGTGCCACCAGCAGAGATATAGCAGGGAGCACTGAAGCTTTCTTT,CATSRDIAGSTEAFF
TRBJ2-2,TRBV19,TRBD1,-,TGTGCCAGTAGTGTTCTTACCCCGGGACAGGGGGTAAGGACCGGGGAGCTGTTTTTT,CASSVLTPGQGVRTGELFF
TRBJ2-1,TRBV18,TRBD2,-,TGTGCCAGCTCCCTCGGGGGGGGGACTACCTACAATGAGCAGTTCTTC,CASSLGGGTTYNEQFF
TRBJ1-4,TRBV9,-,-,TGTGCCAGCAGCGTAGCTGGAGAAAAACTGTTTTTT,CASSVAGEKLFF
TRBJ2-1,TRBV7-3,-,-,TGTGCCAGCAGCTCCTACAGTGCCAATGAGCAGTTCTTC,CASSSYSANEQFF
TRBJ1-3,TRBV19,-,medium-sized,TGTGCCAGTAGTACAGGAGCCTCTGGAAACACCATATATTTT,CASSTGASGNTIYF
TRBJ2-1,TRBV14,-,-,TGTGCCAGCAGCCTGGGCCCCCAGCGGGCCACCTACAATGAGCAGTTCTTC,CASSLGPQRATYNEQFF
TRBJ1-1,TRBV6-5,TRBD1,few,TGTGCCAGCAGGTGGACAGGGGGAGGGACTGAAGCTTTCTTT,CASRWTGGGTEAFF
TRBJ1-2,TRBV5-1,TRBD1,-,TGCGCCAGCAGCTTGGGCCTTGGGACAGCCTTTTCTCCCTACACCTTC,CASSLGLGTAFSPYTF
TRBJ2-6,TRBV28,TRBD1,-,TGTGCCAGCAGTCCACAGGGGACTGGGGCCAACGTCCTGACTTTC,CASSPQGTGANVLTF
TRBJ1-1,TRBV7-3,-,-,TGTGCCAGCAGACTGACTGCGAAGGACACTGAAGCTTTCTTT,CASRLTAKDTEAFF
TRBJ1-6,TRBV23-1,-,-,TGCGCCAGCAGTCAGGCGGGTCCTGGGCCGGAGAATTCACCCCTCCACTTT,CASSQAGPGPENSPLHF
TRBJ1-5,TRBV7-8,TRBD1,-,TGTGCCAGCAGCTTACAGATCGGGACAGCCAGCAATCAGCCCCAGCATTTT,CASSLQIGTASNQPQHF
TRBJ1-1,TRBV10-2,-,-,TGCGCCAGCAGTGACGCCGGCCGTGGGGCGCAGGGCATGGAAGCTTTCTTT,CASSDAGRGAQGMEAFF
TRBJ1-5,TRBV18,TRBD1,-,TGTGCCAGCTCGGGACAGCCTTATCAGCCCCAGCATTTT,CASSGQPYQPQHF
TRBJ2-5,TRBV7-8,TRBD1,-,TGTGCCAGCAGCTCTACCGGACAGGCCTTGGGGGAGACCCAGTACTTC,CASSSTGQALGETQYF
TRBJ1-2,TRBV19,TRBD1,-,TGTGCCAGTAGAGGGACAGGATTGGAGAGGCATGGCTACACCTTC,CASRGTGLERHGYTF
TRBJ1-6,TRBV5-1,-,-,TGCGCCAGCAGCTTGGGCCTCCCGCCCTATAATTCACCCCTCCACTTT,CASSLGLPPYNSPLHF
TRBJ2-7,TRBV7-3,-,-,TGTGCCAGCAGCTTAATGGCAGGGAGCTCCTACGAGCAGTACTTC,CASSLMAGSSYEQYF
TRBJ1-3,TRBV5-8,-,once,TGTGCCAGCAGCTGGGCAGGAGGGTATGGAAACACCATATATTTT,CASSWAGGYGNTIYF
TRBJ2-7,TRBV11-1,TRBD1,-,TGTGCCAGCAGCCCTAGACAGGGGTCCTACGAGCAGTACTTC,CASSPRQGSYEQYF
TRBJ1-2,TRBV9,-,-,TGTGCCAGCAGCGTAGGAACGGGGGCGGTGGAAGGCTACACCTTC,CASSVGTGAVEGYTF
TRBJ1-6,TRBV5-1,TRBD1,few,TGCGCCAGCAGCCAACCGGGACAGGGGGCAGGTTCACCCCTCCACTTT,CASSQPGQGAGSPLHF
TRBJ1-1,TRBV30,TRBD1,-,TGTGCCTGGAGGGGACAGGGGTATAACACTGAAGCTTTCTTT,CAWRGQGYNTEAFF
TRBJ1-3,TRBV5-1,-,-,TGCGCCAGCAGCTTGGGAGGGGGAAACACCATATATTTT,CASSLGGGNTIYF
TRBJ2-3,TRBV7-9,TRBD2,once,TGTGCCAGCAGCGCCGGACTAGCGGGAGTTGGAGATACGCAGTATTTT,CASSAGLAGVGDTQYF
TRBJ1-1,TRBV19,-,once,TGTGCCAGTAGTAGGCAGATCAACACTGAAGCTTTCTTT,CASSRQINTEAFF